One and the same sample provided the 29 T cell receptor beta chains below, sequenced in a study of neoadjuvant anti-PD-1 for oral cavity cancer. Data came from immunoSEQ multiplex PCR; TCRdb stores just in-frame clones and leaves some out. The sample includes about 80,000 clones, about 84% of them seen just once. The material was PBMCs, obtained before nivolumab (anti-PD-1) treatment. The receptors originated from a person aged 40 to 85 with oral cavity squamous cell carcinoma.

This chain connects TRBV6-1 to TRBJ2-1; D is perhaps TRBD2 (6 bases). This CDR3 is built from 14 residues. Trimming pared 0 bases from V and 6 bases from J, leaving 9 bases between. Germline V gene lookup returns CDR1 MNHNS and CDR2 SASEGT. The CDR3 loop reads CASSEAGGTNEQFF. In DNA, the CDR3 is TGTGCCAGCAGTGAAGCGGGCGGGACCAATGAGCAGTTCTTC.

This clone has a handful of counts. DNA for the CDR3: TGTGCCAGCAGCTTGGGGGGACATGAGCCCTATGGCTACACCTTC. This codes for CASSLGGHEPYGYTF. The V and J genes are TRBV5-4 and TRBJ1-2; tentative D call: TRBD1 (6 bases). Per the germline V gene, CDR1 is SGHNT and CDR2 is YYREEE (reference sequence). The CDR3 contains 15 residues. V lost 0 bases to trimming and J lost 4 bases, with 13 bases between them.

This chain connects TRBV2 to TRBJ2-4, with D possibly called TRBD1 or TRBD2 (5 bases each). Per germline, CDR1 SNHLY and CDR2 FYNNEI. The CDR3 spans 13 residues. V was shortened by 1 base and J by 13 bases, with 14 bases between the two germline ends. Here the CDR3 reads CASSEEYEGLQYF. In DNA, the CDR3 is TGTGCCAGCAGTGAAGAATACGAGGGGCTACAGTACTTC.

The chain combines TRBV5-1 with TRBJ2-1; 12 bases are shared with TRBD2. Germline CDR1 and CDR2: SGHRS and YFSETQ. The junction had 2 bases not matched to a gene; V was cut back by 4 bases and J by 3 bases. CDR3 length: 15 residues. The CDR3: CASSLAGGNYNEQFF. The CDR3 bases are TGCGCCAGCAGCCTAGCGGGAGGGAACTACAATGAGCAGTTCTTC.

Remarks on this clone: The same CDR3 is also encoded by other DNA sequences in this sample. The chain recombines TRBV30 with TRBJ1-5, with D perhaps matching TRBD1 (5 bases). Germline loops: CDR1 GTSNPN, CDR2 SVGIG (reference sequence). Trimming removed 1 base at V and 4 bases at J, with 8 bases between. The CDR3 has 13 amino acids. In DNA, the CDR3 is TGTGCCTGGAGTGGGGGGGGAAATCAGCCCCAGCATTTT. Its protein product is CAWSGGGNQPQHF.

This chain joins TRBV30 and TRBJ2-7; 8 bases fit TRBD2. The length of the CDR3 is 15 residues. Looked up from germline, CDR1 is GTSNPN and CDR2 is SVGIG (reference sequence). V was pared by 3 bases and J by 5 bases, with 12 bases of the junction left unmatched. The CDR3 coding sequence is TGTGCCTGGAGCCGACTGGAGCGGGAGACCAACGAGCAGTACTTC. The encoded protein is CAWSRLERETNEQYF.

CDR3 coding DNA: TGTGCCAGCACCCTTCTCCAAAGCGGGAGGGCCTCTTACGAGCAGTACTTC. Its protein is CASTLLQSGRASYEQYF. The rearrangement links TRBV9 to TRBJ2-7, with 10 nucleotides matching TRBD2. Germline V gives CDR1 SGDLS, CDR2 YYNGEE. After removal of 6 bases from V and 4 bases from J, the junction contained 16 bases not matched to a gene. The CDR3 extends over 17 amino acids.

The chain uses TRBV9 and TRBJ2-1; 8 bases line up with TRBD2. Germline loops: CDR1 SGDLS, CDR2 YYNGEE. This CDR3 has 16 amino acids. V dropped 0 bases and J dropped 6; count of bases not matched to a gene: 8. The chain's CDR3 is CASSVVSGTRGNEQFF. The CDR3 DNA reads as TGTGCCAGCAGCGTAGTTAGCGGGACCCGGGGCAATGAGCAGTTCTTC.

The chain carries TRBV6-5 and TRBJ1-2; D unclear. The CDR3 has 13 amino acids. V lost 0 bases, J lost 7 bases, and 9 bases lay in between. The germline gives CDR1 MNHEY, CDR2 SVGAGI. The CDR3 DNA follows: TGTGCCAGCAGTTACTCGGAAACTTTTGGCTACACCTTC. Its protein product is CASSYSETFGYTF.

The chain combines TRBV4-1 with TRBJ1-3, with no clear D. Per germline, CDR1 MGHRA and CDR2 YSYEKL. The CDR3 is made up of 16 amino acids. The V and J ends lost 0 bases and 0 bases respectively, with 9 bases between them. DNA for the CDR3: TGCGCCAGCAGCCAAGATCTGGCGACCTCTGGAAACACCATATATTTT. This codes for CASSQDLATSGNTIYF.

The rearrangement links TRBV5-1 to TRBJ2-3, with D possibly being TRBD1 (5 bases). There are 14 residues in the CDR3. From germline, CDR1 is SGHRS and CDR2 YFSETQ. V was cut by 4 bases and J by 6 bases, with 15 bases left in between. The CDR3: CASSPRGLGDTQYF. The CDR3 nucleotides are TGCGCCAGCAGCCCTAGGGGTTTGGGGGATACGCAGTATTTT.

This clone was recorded once. The J gene is TRBJ2-5, the V gene TRBV10-2; possible D gene TRBD1, 5 bases. The V gene's germline CDR1 is WSHSY and CDR2 SAAADI. This CDR3 comprises 13 residues. V was cut by 5 bases and J by 0 bases, with 7 bases left in between. CDR3 amino acids: CASSRGNQETQYF. The CDR3 DNA reads as TGCGCCAGCAGTAGGGGCAACCAAGAGACCCAGTACTTC.

The J gene is TRBJ2-4, the V gene TRBV21-1. TRBV21-1 is annotated as a pseudogene. There are 16 residues in the CDR3. The CDR3 loop is CARPPGTGLLRNIQYF. CDR3 in DNA: TGTGCCCGCCCACCTGGGACGGGGCTTCTGCGGAACATTCAGTACTTC.

The chain employs TRBV5-1 and TRBJ2-1; D assignment may be TRBD1 or TRBD2 (6 bases each). The V end was cut by 0 bases, the J end by 7 bases, with 14 bases between. There are 15 residues in the CDR3. The germline gives CDR1 SGHRS, CDR2 YFSETQ. CDR3 coding DNA: TGCGCCAGCAGCTTGGATTCGGGGGCAAGGAATGAGCAGTTCTTC. Protein product: CASSLDSGARNEQFF.

The gene calls are TRBV5-1 and TRBJ2-3; 13 positions match TRBD2. Looked up from germline, CDR1 is SGHRS and CDR2 is YFSETQ. V lost 2 bases to trimming and J lost 6 bases; unmatched junction nucleotides: 18. The CDR3 has 20 amino acids. The CDR3 is CASSFSRTSGSIGLVDTQYF. As DNA, the CDR3 is TGCGCCAGCAGCTTTTCTCGGACTAGCGGGAGCATCGGTCTGGTCGATACGCAGTATTTT.

In its sample, this clone was seen a few times. V is TRBV7-6 and J is TRBJ2-1, with D possibly being TRBD2 (7 bases). This CDR3 comprises 15 residues. CDR1 and CDR2 (germline): SGHVS, FNYEAQ. V shed 2 bases and J shed 8 bases, with 16 bases lying between them. CDR3 DNA sequence: TGTGCCAGCAGCTTAACCCCAATAGGGGGGGATGAGCAGTTCTTC. As protein: CASSLTPIGGDEQFF.

The chain has TRBV25-1 and TRBJ2-3; D is uncertain. The ends were cut back, 3 bases at V and 0 bases at J, with 10 bases in the middle. The length of the CDR3 is 15 residues. The germline V gene has CDR1 MGHDK and CDR2 SYGVNS. CDR3 nucleotides: TGTGCCAGCAGTGATGCTGCAACTAGCACAGATACGCAGTATTTT. Translated, it gives CASSDAATSTDTQYF.

V and J are TRBV5-1 and TRBJ1-1, with a tentative D call TRBD1 (6 bases). This CDR3 spans 14 amino acids. The germline V gene has CDR1 SGHRS and CDR2 YFSETQ. The germline V and J ends were trimmed by 4 bases and 1 base, with 11 bases remaining between them. This CDR3 reads CASSLTGPNTEAFF. The CDR3 DNA is TGCGCCAGCAGCCTGACAGGACCGAACACTGAAGCTTTCTTT.

The rearrangement uses TRBV29-1 and TRBJ2-7, with 12 bases matching TRBD2. The V gene end was trimmed by 4 bases and the J gene end by 2 bases; junction bases not matched to a gene: 3. This CDR3 spans 14 amino acids. CDR1 is SQVTM and CDR2 is ANQGSEA in the germline V gene. The CDR3 coding sequence is TGCAGCGTTGTCCTAGCGGGAGGGACCTACGAGCAGTACTTC. Protein: CSVVLAGGTYEQYF.

This clone was detected once. This sample includes further DNA sequences coding for the same CDR3. J is TRBJ1-5 and V is TRBV10-3; 7 nucleotides align to TRBD1. The germline CDR1 and CDR2 sequences are ENHRY and SYGVKD. This CDR3 comprises 15 residues. V dropped 0 bases and J dropped 2; count of bases not matched to a gene: 1. CDR3 in amino acids: CAISESGQGNQPQHF. The CDR3 bases are TGTGCCATCAGTGAGTCTGGACAGGGCAATCAGCCCCAGCATTTT.

The chain employs TRBV29-1 and TRBJ2-2; 8 bases agree with TRBD1. V gave up 2 bases and J gave up 7 bases; unmatched junction bases: 12. Germline CDR1 SQVTM, CDR2 ANQGSEA. The CDR3 runs to 16 residues. The CDR3 is CSVESAGGGVGGELFF. The CDR3 nucleotides read TGCAGCGTTGAATCGGCAGGGGGCGGTGTTGGCGGGGAGCTGTTTTTT.

The chain carries TRBV29-1 and TRBJ1-3, with 10 bases lining up with TRBD1. The CDR3 sequence is 14 residues long. With 6 bases clipped from V and 3 bases from J, the junction kept 5 bases outside the gene matches. CDR1 and CDR2 from the germline V gene are SQVTM and ANQGSEA. The CDR3 loop is CSVVDRGLGNTIYF. DNA for the CDR3: TGCAGCGTCGTCGACAGGGGGCTTGGAAACACCATATATTTT. The variable domain in full, with the rest retrieved from reference TRBV29-1 and TRBJ1-3, is SAVISQKPSRDICQRGTSLTIQCQVDSQVTMMFWYRQQPGQSLTLIATANQGSEATYESGFVIDKFPISRPNLTFSTLTVSNMSPEDSSIYLCSVVDRGLGNTIYFGEGSWLTVV.

The gene calls are TRBV28 and TRBJ2-7, with a possible D match to TRBD2 (5 bases). Germline V CDR1 and CDR2: MDHEN, SYDVKM. This CDR3 contains 15 residues. The germline V and J ends were trimmed by 3 bases and 0 bases, with 12 bases remaining between them. The CDR3 region is CASSLRALSSYEQYF. The DNA of the CDR3 is TGTGCCAGCAGTTTGAGGGCCCTCAGCTCCTACGAGCAGTACTTC.

J is TRBJ2-7 and V is TRBV30; D is uncertain. Germline V gene lookup returns CDR1 GTSNPN and CDR2 SVGIG (reference sequence). This CDR3 has 15 residues. Trimming cost V 2 bases and J 6 bases, with 20 bases left between them. DNA for the CDR3: TGTGCCTGGAGTCCCCTTGTACTGGTCCTATCCGAGCAGTACTTC. The encoded protein is CAWSPLVLVLSEQYF.

The chain has TRBV27 and TRBJ2-7; 9 bases agree with TRBD1. V shed 3 bases and J 2 bases; nucleotides not matched to a gene: 8. Looked up from germline, CDR1 is MNHEY and CDR2 is SMNVEV (reference sequence). The CDR3 has 16 residues. In nucleotides, the CDR3 is TGTGCCAGCAGTTTTCGGCGACAGGGGGACACCTACGAGCAGTACTTC. This translates into CASSFRRQGDTYEQYF.

The chain carries TRBV6-1 and TRBJ2-7, with TRBD1 matching over 8 bases. Germline lookup yields CDR1 MNHNS and CDR2 SASEGT. This CDR3 comprises 12 residues. V lost 10 bases, J lost 2 bases, and 4 bases stayed unmatched. The CDR3 loop reads CATRTGPYEQYF. The DNA for the CDR3 is TGTGCCACCCGGACAGGGCCCTACGAGCAGTACTTC.

V and J are TRBV4-1 and TRBJ2-7; D gene ambiguous. The CDR3 sequence is 14 residues long. The V end was cut by 0 bases, the J end by 3 bases, with 9 bases between. Germline V gives CDR1 MGHRA, CDR2 YSYEKL. The DNA for the CDR3 is TGCGCCAGCAGCCAAGAAGGAGCGTTCTACGAGCAGTACTTC. Amino acid sequence: CASSQEGAFYEQYF.

The J gene is TRBJ2-2, the V gene TRBV7-3; D gene uncertain. The CDR3 consists of 13 residues. Germline V gives CDR1 SGHTA, CDR2 FQGTGA. The germline V and J ends were trimmed by 4 bases and 0 bases, with 3 bases remaining between them. CDR3 nucleotides: TGTGCCAGCAGCTCACCGAACACCGGGGAGCTGTTTTTT. Encoded protein: CASSSPNTGELFF.

A single count supports this clone. The chain joins TRBV2 to TRBJ2-3; the match to TRBD1 covers 9 bases. Germline-derived CDR1 and CDR2 are SNHLY and FYNNEI. With 11 bases clipped from V and 5 bases from J, the junction kept 11 bases outside the gene matches. The CDR3 has 14 amino acids. CDR3 DNA: TGTGCCTCCCTCCGGGACAGGGAGATAGATACGCAGTATTTT. This sequence encodes CASLRDREIDTQYF.